This T cell receptor (beta chain) was captured in a study of shared clonotypes between healthy human individuals (TCRdb year 2020). The study in broad terms: The cohort comprised two women and three men aged 18 to 49 years. For each donor, CD4 naive and CD4 memory were each given three plates, CD8 naive was given two plates, and CD8 memory was given one plate. The study deeply sequenced blood TCR repertoires of several healthy adults to estimate repertoire size and the extent of clonotype sharing between individuals. To increase sequencing depth and limit assay-specific biases, TCR repertoire library preparation and sequencing were carried out by different laboratories using diverse techniques. Per donor, leukapheresis produced somewhere between about 0.94 and 9.5 billion PBMCs. The research as a whole found: Because the study included only a small number of donors, the genetic and exposure-history diversity represented was limited. Higher generation probabilities were observed for clonotypes shared by all four sorted-subset donors than for non-shared clonotypes. Pairwise subsampling indicated that sequencing depth was expected to affect the degree of clonotype sharing among donors. Incomplete sequencing was indicated by rarefaction of sorted-subset datasets, despite the large sequencing depth. Sharing across several donors was observed for around 4.8% of naive CD4, 3% to 4% of naive CD8, about 2.3% of memory CD4, and roughly 0.4% of memory CD8 clonotypes. Only blood was sampled, and tissue TCR repertoires likely differ from those in blood. Naive subsets generally had larger estimated clonotype richness than memory subsets.

TCR CDR3 regions were amplified from genomic DNA by multiplex PCR using the deep immunoSEQ assay. Genomic DNA extracted from each cell subset was distributed evenly over all wells of several immunoSEQ 96-well plates, and each plate served as one replicate. For sorted subsets, 200 ng of genomic DNA, equivalent to around 30,000 T cell genomes, went into each replicate PCR. Purified libraries were quantified with a Qubit 3.0 fluorometer, sized on a Bioanalyzer 2100, and re-quantified with the KAPA Library Quantification kit. Each immunoSEQ 96-well plate was sequenced on its own single-read 150-cycle Illumina NextSeq 550 flow cell. The original pipeline was this. Because the immunoSEQ output included only junctional sequences and no quality scores, the filtering could not be the same as the filtering used for full-length reads. Sequences were annotated with PyIR, a Python wrapper for IgBLAST v1.9, and V/J genes and CDR3 were assigned using IMGT germline references. Any read was removed if the V/J assignment was weak (E-value above 1e-6), the CDR3 was missing, or the read contained stop codons, out-of-frame junctions, or ambiguous translated residues. A V3J clonotype was defined by an identical inferred V gene, J gene, and CDR3 amino acid sequence. Percentage overlap between repertoires was computed as shared unique clonotypes divided by the size of the smaller repertoire. Repertoire richness was assessed with RTK rarefaction, the Chao1 estimator, and Recon v2.1 estimates of unobserved clonotypes. For all TCRbeta clonotypes obtained by the gDNA method from a few donors, generation probabilities were computed with OLGA. Not all clones reach the TCRdb copy of this immuneACCESS table, which keeps in-frame sequences only. Checked studies attribute under half of the gap to unresolved V genes and leave the rest unexplained. V, J and clone size were drawn from that table, and D and trimming were deduced from the DNA. In this sample the table shows roughly 1 million clones, about four fifths of which occur a single time. Together, the top ten hold more than 0.45% of the sample.

This clone occurred many times. Its binding antigen is unknown. No per-base quality is available; no much larger clone lies one base away. Relative to germline, V is missing 3 bases and J is missing 2 bases, with 4 bases of the junction outside any gene match. Per the germline V gene, MDHEN is the CDR1 and SYDVKM is the CDR2. The cysteine opens and the phenylalanine closes a CDR3 of 15 amino acids. This entry keeps only the CDR3 DNA: 45 bases, framed from base 1. The donors were healthy, HIV-negative adults with no recently reported acute infections or vaccinations. Every donor was a Caucasian adult residing in Nashville, Tennessee, USA. CD4+ T cells were enriched through magnetic negative selection, after which naive cells were positively selected on CD45RA and the remaining negative fraction served as the memory subset. After blood collection by leukapheresis, PBMCs were isolated using Ficoll-Histopaque density gradient centrifugation and then cryopreserved in the vapor phase of liquid nitrogen. Purity and quantity of every magnetically sorted T cell population were checked by analytical flow cytometry. Genomic DNA was isolated from every sorted fraction and measured by UV absorbance on a Nanodrop 2000c.

This TCR was sampled from a man between 18 and 29 years old in good health. Some clones in this sample may be carry-over from other donors' samples. The sequence links TRBV28 to TRBJ2-3, with 8 central nucleotides matching TRBD2. Sequenced input: memory CD4+ T cells from PBMCs. Sample cell subset or site, as interpreted from the label and publication: CD45RA-negative fraction. The DNA sequence reads TGTGCCAGCAGTTTTGCGGGAGGACCCACAGATACGCAGTATTTT. This gives the protein CASSFAGGPTDTQYF. Outside the CDR3, residues come from the reference TRBV28 and TRBJ2-3 proteins, so the full variable domain is: DVKVTQSSRYLVKRTGEKVFLECVQDMDHENMFWYRQDPGLGLRLIYFSYDVKMKEKGDIPEGYSVSREKKERFSLILESASTNQTSMYLCASSFAGGPTDTQYFGPGTRLTVL.